Listed below are T cell receptor beta chains from one sample, sequenced in a study of T cell repertoires in cytomegalovirus infection. For these receptors, no antigen is known. TCRdb re-derived calls from the reads in MiXCR, one entry per CDR3 protein. This table holds approximately 280,000 distinct CDR3 sequences, less than 25% found once. Sequencing was performed on cultured PBMCs, taken from culture after CMV antigen stimulation. The origin of the receptors is a human donor in good health (CMV status not recorded). Some clones in this sample may be carry-over from other donors' samples. Each CDR3 is given with its conserved first and last residue.

v_call cdr3_aa
TRBV25-1 CADLGGRSQYF
TRBV6-2/TRBV6-3 CASKATGTDTQYF
TRBV6-2/TRBV6-3 CASGDRTIGSDTEAFF
TRBV27 CASSLYSGANEKLFF
TRBV9 CASSVVSGSTDTQYF
TRBV20-1 CSARGASGITGELFF
TRBV20-1 CSARDLGRETQYF
TRBV9 CASSVGLAGVGSSYNEQFF
TRBV5-6 CASSLMAAGGYNEQFF
TRBV7-8 CASDHQRNPRAGYTF
TRBV7-2 CASSTQARGLDEQYF
TRBV25-1 CASSEHSVRAGNYGYTF
TRBV7-6 CASSSESGIIQPQHF
TRBV28 CASSTGTGREETQYF
TRBV7-8 CASSSGLLDIQYF
TRBV4-1 CASRLGLAGVGEQFF
TRBV7-9 CASSRLADLTDTQYF
TRBV12-3/TRBV12-4 CASSPGQGVGQPQHF
TRBV12-5 CASGLVQGSGTLNEQFF
TRBV7-2 CASSSPRVERGYTF
TRBV4-3 CASSQEDRGLLQPQHF
TRBV7-8 CASSWGGTDTQYF
TRBV9 CASSVAGANVLTF
TRBV18 CASSLDRIGSPLHF
TRBV2 CASTLDRSSGNTIYF
TRBV7-8 CASSRGNSYQETQYF
TRBV7-2 CASSSGTFSYEQYF
TRBV7-8 CASSFPGENGGEQFF
TRBV6-2/TRBV6-3 CASSPPGWEGVTGELFF
TRBV5-1 CASSITGGNEQFF
TRBV11-2 CASSFLMGTEAFF
TRBV20-1 CSARGGQETQYF